What follows describes a single T cell receptor beta chain. These data originate in a study of blood T cell repertoires in COVID-19. In the study overall: The samples span acute and convalescent COVID-19 from the United States, Italy and Spain. Sample material is recorded as cDNA or gDNA derived from T cells, B-cell-depleted T cells, or PBMCs.

How the authors handled the data: Nucleated cell counts were estimated from reference gene primer amplification. Assay: immunoSEQ multiplex PCR; the TCRdb copy retains only in-frame clones and omits some. V and J calls and clone size come straight from that table; D and trimming were deduced from the DNA. The table records over 400,000 clones, approximately 85% of them present only once. The germline V gene has CDR1 MNHNY and CDR2 SVGAGI (reference sequence). Deletions cut 0 bases from V and 3 bases from J, with 9 bases between. This CDR3 spans 15 amino acids. The source of this sequence is a human donor in a cohort sampled during active COVID-19. The genes are TRBV6-6 and TRBJ1-5, with D unclear. Sequenced sample: peripheral blood. CDR3 sequence (DNA): TGTGCCAGCAGTTACTCCCCACAGTTCAATCAGCCCCAGCATTTT. Translating it yields CASSYSPQFNQPQHF.